This passage covers 19 T cell receptor beta chains from one sample sequenced in a study of CD8+CD57+ T cells in acquired aplastic anemia. Using genomic DNA as the template, TCR beta VDJ and CDR3 profiling was carried out. TCRdb analysed the reads with MiXCR anew, one entry per CDR3 protein. This table holds about 160,000 distinct CDR3 sequences, 70% to 75% found once. Patients chosen for sequencing had shown CD8+CD57+ cell expansion by flow cytometry. Sequencing used sorted CD4+, CD8+, or CD8+CD57+ T cells (not recorded which) from PBMCs. These receptors all come from a human donor with aplastic anemia.

This rearrangement joins TRBV7-9 to TRBJ2-7, with 7 nucleotides matching TRBD1. The V gene's germline CDR1 is SEHNR and CDR2 FQNEAQ (reference sequence). The CDR3 length is 14 residues. Trimming took 8 bases from V and 3 from J; bases not matched to a gene: 10. The CDR3 DNA reads as TGTGCCAGCTCACCGCCCGGGACAGTCTACGAGCAGTACTTC. Translated: CASSPPGTVYEQYF.

This chain connects TRBV9 to TRBJ1-6, with 8 bases lining up with TRBD1. Germline CDR1 SGDLS, CDR2 YYNGEE. The CDR3 spans 15 residues. V lost 4 bases and J lost 6; bases outside the gene matches: 6. Here the CDR3 reads CASSTYRGTNSPLHF. The CDR3 nucleotides are TGTGCCAGCAGCACATACAGGGGGACTAATTCACCCCTCCACTTT. The variable domain in full, with the rest retrieved from reference TRBV9 and TRBJ1-6, is DSGVTQTPKHLITATGQRVTLRCSPRSGDLSVYWYQQSLDQGLQFLIQYYNGEERAKGNILERFSAQQFPDLHSELNLSSLELGDSALYFCASSTYRGTNSPLHFGNGTRLTVT.

This chain connects TRBV19 to TRBJ2-7; the match to TRBD2 covers 8 bases. There are 14 residues in the CDR3. With V trimmed by 5 bases and J by 0 bases, 3 bases remained unmatched. CDR1 is LNHDA and CDR2 is SQIVND in the germline V gene (reference sequence). CDR3 in amino acids: CASSGLAASYEQYF. Written as DNA, the CDR3 is TGTGCCAGTAGTGGACTAGCAGCCTCCTACGAGCAGTACTTC.

The rearrangement joins TRBV20-1 to TRBJ2-3; D is uncertain. CDR1 and CDR2 from the germline V gene are DFQATT and SNEGSKA (reference sequence). The CDR3 contains 15 residues. Trimming cost V 0 bases and J 2 bases, with 12 bases left between them. The CDR3 nucleotides read TGCAGTGCTAGAGATGGCTCCTCCCCCACAGATACGCAGTATTTT. This sequence encodes CSARDGSSPTDTQYF.

This clonotype has just a few counts. The chain links TRBV10-3 to TRBJ1-2; D perhaps matches TRBD1 (5 bases). The CDR3 loop spans 14 amino acids. Trimming shortened V by 0 bases and J by 8 bases, and 13 bases separated the two germline ends. Germline CDR1 reads ENHRY; CDR2 reads SYGVKD. The CDR3, as DNA: TGTGCCATCAGTGAGTCGACGGCAGGGTGGGGCTACACCTTC. Its protein is CAISESTAGWGYTF.

This rearrangement joins TRBV7-8 to TRBJ1-5, with D possibly TRBD1 on 6 matching bases. Trimming shortened V by 5 bases and J by 3 bases, and 11 bases separated the two germline ends. This CDR3 is built from 14 residues. CDR1 SGHVS and CDR2 FQNEAQ come from the germline V gene. In DNA form, the CDR3 reads TGTGCCAGCAGCCAAACAGGGAACAATCAGCCCCAGCATTTT. Its protein is CASSQTGNNQPQHF.

CDR3 sequence reads: CAISNPGLAPDEQFF. Here the CDR3 DNA reads TGTGCCATCAGTAATCCGGGACTAGCGCCGGATGAGCAGTTCTTC. V is TRBV10-3 and J is TRBJ2-1; 10 nucleotides match TRBD2. V dropped 5 bases and J dropped 8; count of bases not matched to a gene: 9. The germline V gene has CDR1 ENHRY and CDR2 SYGVKD. The CDR3 sequence is 15 residues long.

The chain uses TRBV15 and TRBJ2-7, with unresolved D. Trimming took off 4 bases at V and 2 bases at J, with 15 bases between the two ends. This CDR3 is built from 15 residues. Per the germline V gene, CDR1 is LNHNV and CDR2 is YYDKDF (reference sequence). CDR3 bases: TGTGCCACCAGCACTACGCTGCCGGCACCCTACGAGCAGTACTTC. Its translation is CATSTTLPAPYEQYF.

V gene TRBV5-1 combines with J gene TRBJ2-3; D remains unclear. Looked up from germline, CDR1 is SGHRS and CDR2 is YFSETQ. The CDR3 has 13 amino acids. Trimming shortened V by 0 bases and J by 9 bases, and 11 bases separated the two germline ends. CDR3 coding DNA: TGCGCCAGCAGCTTGGCCGAGACGACAACGCAGTATTTT. Translated, it gives CASSLAETTTQYF. The full variable domain, rest sourced from reference TRBV5-1 and TRBJ2-3, is KAGVTQTPRYLIKTRGQQVTLSCSPISGHRSVSWYQQTPGQGLQFLFEYFSETQRNKGNFPGRFSGRQFSNSRSEMNVSTLELGDSALYLCASSLAETTTQYFGPGTRLTVL.

The V and J genes are TRBV7-2 and TRBJ2-7; D possibly corresponds to TRBD1 (6 bases). Trimming took off 6 bases at V and 7 bases at J, with 16 bases between the two ends. The CDR3 sequence is 13 residues long. Germline V gene sequence: CDR1 SGHTA, CDR2 FQGNSA. This CDR3 reads CASRKTGIGEQYF. The CDR3 bases are TGTGCCAGCAGAAAGACAGGAATTGGAGAGCAGTACTTC.

V usage is TRBV7-9 and J usage is TRBJ1-6; D not resolved. Germline V lookup: CDR1 SEHNR, CDR2 FQNEAQ (reference sequence). V was clipped by 2 bases and J by 9 bases, with 23 bases between them. The CDR3 length is 18 residues. The CDR3: CASSLYLGRWRVTSPLHF. CDR3 coding DNA: TGTGCCAGCAGCTTATACCTCGGCAGATGGAGGGTGACTTCACCCCTCCACTTT.

Ten or more counts support this clonotype. The V and J genes are TRBV6-5 and TRBJ1-3; perhaps TRBD1 as D (5 bases). Germline CDR1 MNHEY, CDR2 SVGAGI. The germline V and J ends were trimmed by 1 base and 3 bases, with 7 bases remaining between them. This CDR3 region has 14 residues. CDR3 region: CASSYWDGGNTIYF. Here the CDR3 DNA reads TGTGCCAGCAGTTACTGGGACGGTGGAAACACCATATATTTT.

V and J are TRBV12-3 or TRBV12-4 and TRBJ2-2; 9 bases are shared with TRBD2. The trim removed 1 base at V and 1 base at J, leaving 4 bases unmatched. The CDR3 runs 17 residues. The CDR3 here is CASSLGLAGLNTGELFF. In nucleotides, the CDR3 is TGTGCCAGCAGTTTAGGGCTAGCGGGACTGAACACCGGGGAGCTGTTTTTT.

In nucleotides, the CDR3 is TGTGCCAGCAGTGTTGACCGCTCACGTGAAGCTTTCTTT. The encoded protein is CASSVDRSREAFF. The chain employs TRBV2 and TRBJ1-1; D is unclear. The CDR3 contains 13 residues. In germline, CDR1 is SNHLY, CDR2 FYNNEI. The V and J ends lost 4 bases and 7 bases respectively, with 13 bases between them.

The V and J genes are TRBV5-1 and TRBJ2-7, with TRBD2 matching over 12 bases. V lost 5 bases and J lost 1; bases outside the gene matches: 7. This CDR3 is 16 amino acids long. Germline V lookup: CDR1 SGHRS, CDR2 YFSETQ. CDR3 DNA: TGCGCCAGCAGTAGGACTAGCGGGGCCATATCCTACGAGCAGTACTTC. As protein: CASSRTSGAISYEQYF.

The V call is TRBV2, the J call TRBJ2-7; the match to TRBD1 covers 7 bases. Germline CDR1 reads SNHLY; CDR2 reads FYNNEI. V was pared by 6 bases and J by 4 bases, with 6 bases of the junction left unmatched. The CDR3 is 13 residues long. The CDR3 DNA sequence: TGTGCCAGCAGGAAGGGGGCCGAATACGAGCAGTACTTC. This encodes CASRKGAEYEQYF.

V usage is TRBV10-3 and J usage is TRBJ2-1; no clear D gene. The CDR3 loop spans 18 amino acids. Germline V gene data show CDR1 as ENHRY and CDR2 as SYGVKD. V shed 4 bases and J shed 0 bases, with 19 bases lying between them. The CDR3 here is CAISARNQPERSYNEQFF. The CDR3 DNA reads as TGTGCCATCAGTGCCCGGAACCAGCCCGAGCGCTCCTACAATGAGCAGTTCTTC.

The V and J genes are TRBV24-1 and TRBJ1-2; maybe TRBD1 (5 bases). Germline V CDR1 and CDR2: KGHDR, SFDVKD. Trimming took 6 bases from V and 0 from J, leaving 10 bases between them. CDR3 length equals 14 residues. Here the CDR3 reads CATSTGSSNYGYTF. CDR3 DNA: TGTGCCACCAGTACAGGTAGTTCTAACTATGGCTACACCTTC.

Concerning this clonotype itself: The conserved closing phenylalanine or tryptophan is absent in this CDR3, likely reflecting a read error. The chain carries TRBV2 and TRBJ1-2; 7 bases are a match to TRBD1. J lost 8 bases, V lost 5 bases, and 2 bases had no gene match. Per germline, CDR1 SNHLY and CDR2 FYNNEI. The CDR3 sequence is 11 residues long. CDR3 amino acids: CASSPDRGYTL. The DNA of the CDR3 is TGTGCCAGCAGTCCGGACAGGGGCTACACCCTC.